This TCR beta chain emerged from a study of shared clonotypes between healthy human individuals. Study information: A few men and a couple of women, aged 18 to 49, were donors.

The CDR3 covers 15 residues. Germline assignment: CDR1 MGHRA and CDR2 YSYEKL. Trimming took 5 bases from V and 1 from J, leaving 12 bases between them. Each cell subset's genomic DNA was divided evenly among several immunoSEQ plates. The data were produced by immunoSEQ multiplex PCR, yet TCRdb's version contains in-frame clones alone and is incomplete. This table holds around 1.9 million clones, about 92% found once. Positively selected for CCR7, the CD45RO-negative cells used as naive CD8 cells excluded terminally differentiated effector memory CD45RA+ cells. This chain joins TRBV4-1 and TRBJ1-3; TRBD1 might be the D (6 bases). The TCR sequence derives from a young man in good health. Some clones in this sample may be carry-over from other donors' samples. Material for sequencing was naive CD8+ T cells from PBMCs. CDR3: CASSAQGSSGNTIYF. The CDR3 coding sequence is TGCGCCAGCAGCGCACAGGGATCTTCTGGAAACACCATATATTTT.